Included here is one T cell receptor (beta chain) sequence, with context. Its antigen is still unknown. Per-nucleotide qualities are absent, and no much larger clonotype sits a single base away. The sample's time point, from its label and the paper: baseline before first vaccination. The vaccinee samples were drawn from two UK trials, COV001 and COV002, one of which was a single-blind randomized controlled phase 2/3 trial testing AZD1222 (ChAdOx1 nCoV-19) in healthy adults. For TCRbeta chain sequencing, PBMC samples were collected from trial participants at day 0 and at day 28 after the second dose. From a lookup of the germline V gene, CDR1 and CDR2 are SGHTA and FQGTGA. Deletion took 7 bases off V and 5 bases off J, with a span of 11 bases between the germline ends. Reading from cysteine to phenylalanine, the CDR3 counts 13 amino acids. The entry retains the CDR3 DNA only, 39 bases that are in frame from base 1.

This entry comes from a study of T cell responses to AZD1222 COVID-19 vaccine (dated by TCRdb to 2020 to 2023). Turning to the overall study: Because spike-specific TCR depth and breadth did not differ between the two schedules, AZD1222 recipients who got a second dose at roughly 4 weeks were pooled with those who got a second dose at roughly 12 weeks. A total of around 240 trial participants underwent TCR sequencing, of whom 207 had received two doses of AZD1222 and about 25 had received two doses of the MenACWY control vaccine. Trial participants were enrolled by age into 18-55, 56-69 and 70-plus year subgroups, with approximately 150, 28 and 58 TCR-sequenced participants respectively. What the research found in general, with its limitations: Only six AZD1222 recipients were SARS-CoV-2 seropositive at baseline, limiting conclusions about previously exposed vaccinees. In the small 56-69-year group, the increase in depth fell short of significance, most likely because of low power. Reportedly, close to half of the unique spike-specific TCRs recognized epitopes lying outside the regions that are mutated in the B.1.351 and B.1.1.7 variants. Because no samples from the day 14 peak response were available, repertoires could be characterized only after the peak T cell response. Participants were mostly white British and included more females than males, and it was suggested by the authors that clonal diversity may have been underestimated. CD4 TCRs associated with the vaccine covered the entire spike protein, and the dominant responses were in regions 160-218 and 743-854. After two AZD1222 doses, spike-specific TCR breadth and depth were significantly higher than at day 0 and than in MenACWY recipients.

The CDR3 regions of human TCRbeta chains were analyzed by immunosequencing. The published analysis was carried out like this. Repertoire TCRs were checked for matches against a reference library of SARS-CoV-2-specific TCRs that had been generated using the MIRA antigen-specificity platform. Breadth was defined as the fraction of unique TCRs that were SARS-CoV-2-associated, and depth was defined as the fraction of total T cells that were SARS-CoV-2-associated. Using the MIRA data, each spike-specific TCR was mapped to the spike region that the TCR reacts to and placed in a CD4 or CD8 class. Log10-transformed breadth and depth values were compared by one-way ANOVA with Sidak's multiple comparisons tests. Here the immuneACCESS table is served through TCRdb, limited to in-frame sequences with V and J called. Missing clones are a known gap in these copies; in checked studies unresolved V genes cover under half, and the rest lacks a known reason. That table supplies the V and J calls and clone size; D and trimming were determined from the DNA. The sample includes 110,000 to 150,000 clones, with roughly nine tenths observed a single time. About 3% of the sample lies in the top ten.

The receptor was derived from an adult in good health. Sequencing used peripheral blood, obtained on day 0 of AZD1222 vaccination. Recombination joined TRBV7-3 with TRBJ2-2, with the D gene not confidently named. The sequenced DNA is TGTGCCAGCAATCCCGGTGGAACCGGGGAGCTGTTTTTT. The resulting protein is CASNPGGTGELFF.